This note documents a single T cell receptor beta chain sequence. The antigen remains unidentified. Sequenced by immunoSEQ multiplex PCR; TCRdb stores in-frame clones only, minus some. The repertoire consists of roughly 130,000 clones, with roughly 87% occurring once and the leading ten covering approximately 1.6%. This entry belongs to a study of T cell responses to AZD1222 COVID-19 vaccine. Study-wide findings and caveats: Donor demographics were predominantly white British with a female majority; clonal diversity may be underestimated. With two AZD1222 doses given, Spike-specific TCR breadth and depth both rose. It was only after the peak T cell response that any repertoires were sampled.

Germline V gives CDR1 MNHEY, CDR2 SMNVEV (reference sequence). The junction had 7 bases not matched to a gene; V was cut back by 6 bases and J by 9 bases. The CDR3 spans 13 residues. The chain uses TRBV27 and TRBJ1-5; the match to TRBD1 covers 8 bases. The source of this sequence is an adult in good health. The sequences come from peripheral blood, collected on day 0 of AZD1222 vaccination. CDR3 nucleotide sequence: TGTGCCAGCAGCTCCGGACAGGGAAGGCCCCAGCATTTT. Translating gives CASSSGQGRPQHF.